This T cell receptor beta chain stems from a study of blood T cell repertoires in COVID-19. Background on the study: The United States, Italy and Spain provided the acute and convalescent COVID-19 samples.

Sequencing was performed with immunoSEQ multiplex PCR; in TCRdb, only in-frame clones are kept and a portion is missing. The table has about 150,000 clones, around 85% seen once; the top ten hold 2.4%. This TCR was sampled from a woman in her 70s with acute or convalescent COVID-19. Sequencing input: peripheral blood.

CDR3 in DNA: TGTGCCAGCAGTCCACCTCAGGGGTTGGGTTCACCCCTCCACTTT. It translates to CASSPPQGLGSPLHF. The rearrangement joins TRBV28 to TRBJ1-6; weak D call: TRBD1 (6 bases). CDR3 length equals 15 residues. Germline lookup yields CDR1 MDHEN and CDR2 SYDVKM. The V end was cut by 5 bases, the J end by 9 bases, with 17 bases between.